What follows are 20 T cell receptor beta chains derived from one specimen sequenced in a study of T cells in Graves' hyperthyroidism and ophthalmopathy. Amplified TCR beta CDR3 regions derived from RNA transcripts. The HTBI primer set was used in a first-round RT-PCR of the TCR CDR3. TCRdb recomputed calls from the multiplex PCR reads with MiXCR, one row per CDR3 protein. The sample lists about 200,000 distinct CDR3 sequences, 17% occurring once. The source material was blood. The receptors originated from a woman aged 50 to 60 with Graves' hyperthyroidism.

The V and J genes are TRBV11-2 and TRBJ1-5, with TRBD1 matching 10 bases. CDR1 is SGHAT and CDR2 is FQNNGV in the germline V gene. The CDR3 consists of 16 residues. V dropped 5 bases and J dropped 2; count of bases not matched to a gene: 6. CDR3: CASSLTGTGGNQPQHF. Here the CDR3 DNA reads TGTGCCAGCAGCCTTACCGGGACAGGGGGCAATCAGCCCCAGCATTTT.

V gene TRBV19 combines with J gene TRBJ2-5, with D hard to call. Deletions cut 5 bases from V and 2 bases from J, with 15 bases between. Germline assignment: CDR1 LNHDA and CDR2 SQIVND (reference sequence). The CDR3 runs 15 residues. CDR3 DNA sequence: TGTGCCAGTAGTCTCGGGTGGACGGATCAAGAGACCCAGTACTTC. As protein: CASSLGWTDQETQYF.

This clonotype was counted at least ten times. CDR3 in DNA: TGTGCCAGTAGTATGCGGGGACAGCAAGACGAGCAGTACTTC. It is translated as CASSMRGQQDEQYF. The chain links TRBV19 to TRBJ2-7; a weak D match, TRBD1 (7 bases). The germline gives CDR1 LNHDA, CDR2 SQIVND (reference sequence). The CDR3 length is 14 residues. V lost 3 bases and J lost 5, with 14 bases in between.

V usage is TRBV5-1 and J usage is TRBJ2-5; 10 bases are a match to TRBD2. Germline V gene data show CDR1 as SGHRS and CDR2 as YFSETQ. The V gene end was trimmed by 0 bases and the J gene end by 4 bases; junction bases not matched to a gene: 6. The CDR3 runs to 16 residues. CDR3: CASSLVASGSGETQYF. CDR3 bases: TGCGCCAGCAGCTTGGTTGCTAGCGGGAGTGGAGAGACCCAGTACTTC.

The rearrangement joins TRBV12-3 or TRBV12-4 to TRBJ2-5; a possible D gene is TRBD1 (6 bases). The germline V and J ends were trimmed by 6 bases and 2 bases, with 22 bases remaining between them. This CDR3 contains 17 residues. The CDR3 nucleotides read TGTGCCAGCAGGCGTAGGGACACAACATGGGGTCAAGAGACCCAGTACTTC. Translating gives CASRRRDTTWGQETQYF.

There are a few counts of this clonotype. The V gene is TRBV9, the J gene TRBJ1-1; D ambiguous. V was cut by 3 bases and J by 9 bases, with 30 bases left in between. The CDR3 spans 18 residues. Germline V gives CDR1 SGDLS, CDR2 YYNGEE. Written as DNA, the CDR3 is TGTGCCAGCAGCGATGGCCCACGGGCTTCTATTGCATCCCCTCAAGCTTTCTTT. Translated: CASSDGPRASIASPQAFF.

Many counts were recorded for this clonotype. The CDR3 loop is CASSPGTGGAHGYTF. Here the CDR3 DNA reads TGTGCCAGCAGCCCCGGGACAGGGGGCGCTCATGGCTACACCTTC. This chain joins TRBV7-2 and TRBJ1-2; 12 positions match TRBD1. Germline-derived CDR1 and CDR2 are SGHTA and FQGNSA. The CDR3 totals 15 residues. With V trimmed by 5 bases and J by 6 bases, 7 bases remained unmatched.

The chain links TRBV20-1 to TRBJ1-2; 8 bases agree with TRBD1. This CDR3 has 15 residues. Germline loops: CDR1 DFQATT, CDR2 SNEGSKA (reference sequence). Trimming at V came to 3 bases and at J to 4 bases, leaving 10 bases not matched to a gene. DNA for the CDR3: TGCAGTGCTAGTCCGATTGACAGGGGAGGCTATGGCTACACCTTC. This translates into CSASPIDRGGYGYTF.

This clonotype occurred many times. V usage is TRBV20-1 and J usage is TRBJ2-7; 9 positions match TRBD1. With V trimmed by 1 base and J by 5 bases, 6 bases remained unmatched. The V gene's germline CDR1 is DFQATT and CDR2 SNEGSKA (reference sequence). The length of the CDR3 is 14 residues. For the CDR3, the DNA is TGCAGTGCTAGAGGACCACAGGGGGCTAACGAGCAGTACTTC. It specifies CSARGPQGANEQYF.

This clonotype was seen ten or more times. The V gene is TRBV28, the J gene TRBJ1-5; 10 nucleotides line up with TRBD1. CDR1 is MDHEN, CDR2 SYDVKM, per germline. With 4 bases clipped from V and 6 bases from J, the junction kept 9 bases outside the gene matches. The CDR3 covers 16 residues. The CDR3 is CASSSPGQGGSQPQHF. CDR3 sequence (DNA): TGTGCCAGCAGTTCACCTGGACAGGGGGGGAGTCAGCCCCAGCATTTT.

The sample holds many counts of this clonotype. This sequence joins TRBV3-1 and TRBJ2-3; 7 bases agree with TRBD1. Unmatched junction bases numbered 8, after V lost 3 bases and J lost 2 bases. Germline loops: CDR1 LGHDT, CDR2 YNNKEL (reference sequence). The CDR3 length is 16 residues. For the CDR3, the DNA is TGTGCCAGCAGCCACGTCCGGGACAGATACACAGATACGCAGTATTTT. Residues: CASSHVRDRYTDTQYF.

This clonotype was recorded many times. V gene TRBV28 combines with J gene TRBJ2-5; D not certain. From germline, CDR1 is MDHEN and CDR2 SYDVKM. V was clipped by 8 bases and J by 3 bases, with 10 bases between them. The CDR3 totals 12 residues. The CDR3 here is CASAVQEETQYF. The CDR3 DNA follows: TGTGCCAGCGCCGTTCAGGAAGAGACCCAGTACTTC.

This clonotype was recorded at least ten times. The chain has TRBV2 and TRBJ2-3; 9 nucleotides align to TRBD2. Looked up from germline, CDR1 is SNHLY and CDR2 is FYNNEI. Unmatched junction bases numbered 8, after V lost 6 bases and J lost 4 bases. This CDR3 spans 15 amino acids. The CDR3 loop is CASRWLAGLADTQYF. Written as DNA, the CDR3 is TGTGCCAGCAGATGGCTAGCGGGACTCGCAGATACGCAGTATTTT.

This clonotype occurred many times. This chain connects TRBV24-1 to TRBJ2-1; D is undetermined. Trimming removed 1 base at V and 7 bases at J, with 13 bases between. Germline V gene data show CDR1 as KGHDR and CDR2 as SFDVKD. The CDR3 sequence is 15 residues long. CDR3 amino acids: CATSDFLEDKNEQFF. The DNA for the CDR3 is TGTGCCACCAGTGATTTCCTAGAAGATAAGAATGAGCAGTTCTTC.

This clonotype was picked up a small number of times. The chain employs TRBV10-2 and TRBJ2-7, with 7 nucleotides matching TRBD1. V trimming: 0 bases; J trimming: 3 bases; junction bases outside the gene matches: 8. CDR1 and CDR2 (germline): WSHSY, SAAADI. The CDR3 contains 16 residues. CDR3 amino acids: CASSESARTGNYEQYF. Written as DNA, the CDR3 is TGCGCCAGCAGTGAGTCGGCTAGGACAGGCAACTACGAGCAGTACTTC.

This clonotype has just a few counts. CDR3 DNA sequence: TGTGCCAGCAGCCAACCGACAGATGGCTACACCTTC. This sequence encodes CASSQPTDGYTF. The chain joins TRBV11-3 to TRBJ1-2; tentatively, D is TRBD1 (5 bases). Germline CDR1 and CDR2: SGHNT and YENEEA. The CDR3 covers 12 residues. V was clipped by 5 bases and J by 6 bases, with 10 bases between them.

This clonotype showed up just a few times. The chain uses TRBV27 and TRBJ1-5, with 7 bases aligning to TRBD1. Germline values: CDR1 MNHEY, CDR2 SMNVEV (reference sequence). With 7 bases clipped from V and 2 bases from J, the junction kept 8 bases outside the gene matches. There are 15 residues in the CDR3. The CDR3 region is CASKSAGGRNQPQHF. CDR3 bases: TGTGCCAGCAAGTCGGCAGGGGGTCGCAATCAGCCCCAGCATTTT.

In its sample, this clonotype was seen many times. V is TRBV29-1 and J is TRBJ1-1; D is undetermined. V shed 2 bases and J shed 1 base, with 11 bases lying between them. The germline gives CDR1 SQVTM, CDR2 ANQGSEA. The CDR3 is 14 residues long. CDR3 residues: CSVESGWENTEAFF. CDR3 DNA sequence: TGCAGCGTTGAATCGGGATGGGAGAACACTGAAGCTTTCTTT.

J is TRBJ1-6 and V is TRBV6-1; 9 bases line up with TRBD1. After removal of 6 bases from V and 7 bases from J, the junction contained 4 bases not matched to a gene. Per germline, CDR1 MNHNS and CDR2 SASEGT. The CDR3 loop spans 14 amino acids. CDR3 coding DNA: TGTGCCAGCAGCCGGACAGGGGCAAATTCACCCCTCCACTTT. Its protein product is CASSRTGANSPLHF.

This clonotype was detected ten times or more. This chain links TRBV27 with TRBJ1-1; D perhaps matches TRBD1 (6 bases). Germline V gene lookup returns CDR1 MNHEY and CDR2 SMNVEV (reference sequence). The CDR3 has 15 residues. Trimming took off 2 bases at V and 4 bases at J, with 14 bases between the two ends. CDR3 protein: CASSLGPWGLTEAFF. CDR3 DNA: TGTGCCAGCAGTTTAGGCCCCTGGGGGCTCACTGAAGCTTTCTTT.